The source of this T cell receptor beta chain is a study of blood T cells in healthy people across ages. This clonotype has a single count. The antigen is undetermined. The germline V and J ends were trimmed by 4 bases and 13 bases, with 15 bases remaining between them. This CDR3 comprises 12 residues. A second PCR, run for about 7 to 11 cycles, used a sample-barcoded 5' primer plus a J-beta primer mix. All cDNA molecules were each tagged by a template-switch adaptor with 12 random nucleotides. TCRdb ran MiXCR on the 5' RACE reads and lists one entry per CDR3 protein. In the table there are approximately 770,000 distinct CDR3 sequences, roughly 60% of which are singletons. Study results and caveats: When set beside aged donors, long-lived donors presented more naive CD4+ cells and higher diversity.

This rearrangement joins TRBV12-3 or TRBV12-4 to TRBJ2-3; a weak D match, TRBD2 (5 bases). Sequences were obtained from blood. The receptor was isolated from a man aged 30 to 45 in good health. CDR3 loop: CASSSGITAEYF. CDR3 bases: TGTGCCAGCAGTTCGGGGATTACGGCTGAGTATTTT.